One sample yielded the 10 T cell receptor beta chains listed below, sequenced in a study of OX40 agonist ivuxolimab in advanced cancers. TCRdb's table, derived via immunoSEQ multiplex PCR, lists solely in-frame clones and lacks some. The sample holds tens of thousands of clones, 88% seen once. The sequencing used CD4+ or CD8+ T cells sorted from blood, collected in a trial of the OX40 agonist ivuxolimab. These receptors were obtained from an adult with an advanced solid tumor such as melanoma, head and neck, liver or kidney cancer.

The chain employs TRBV6-6 and TRBJ2-1; D ambiguous. The germline gives CDR1 MNHNY, CDR2 SVGAGI (reference sequence). CDR3 length: 11 residues. Trimming cost V 6 bases and J 7 bases, with 7 bases left between them. The CDR3 DNA sequence: TGTGCCAGCAGCGAGGTGAATGAGCAGTTCTTC. It yields the protein CASSEVNEQFF.

This clone was detected a few times. This rearrangement joins TRBV14 to TRBJ1-2, with TRBD1 matching over 9 bases. Losses at the gene ends were 3 bases for V and 5 bases for J; bases not matched to a gene: 10. Germline values: CDR1 SGHDN, CDR2 FVKESK. The CDR3 is 16 residues long. DNA for the CDR3: TGTGCCAGCAGCCACCTGGGACAGGGATTTTCATATGGCTACACCTTC. Encoded protein: CASSHLGQGFSYGYTF.

The chain couples TRBV19 to TRBJ1-5, with 7 nucleotides matching TRBD1. Trimming removed 3 bases from V and 7 bases from J; junction bases left unmatched: 15. Germline CDR1 reads LNHDA; CDR2 reads SQIVND (reference sequence). The CDR3 covers 17 residues. In DNA, the CDR3 is TGTGCCAGTAGTATTTCATCTACGAACAGGGGACGGCAGCCCCAGCATTTT. Its protein is CASSISSTNRGRQPQHF.

The chain has TRBV5-6 and TRBJ2-5, with D perhaps TRBD1 or TRBD2 (6 bases each). CDR1 and CDR2 from the germline V gene are SGHDT and YYEEEE. The ends were cut back, 4 bases at V and 3 bases at J, with 10 bases in the middle. The CDR3 length is 13 residues. CDR3 nucleotide sequence: TGTGCCAGCAGCCCGGAGGGGGAAGAGACCCAGTACTTC. This gives the protein CASSPEGEETQYF.

The V and J genes are TRBV28 and TRBJ2-3, with D perhaps matching TRBD2 (6 bases). V dropped 2 bases and J dropped 3 bases, with 12 bases sitting between them. There are 15 residues in the CDR3. Germline values: CDR1 MDHEN, CDR2 SYDVKM. This CDR3 reads CASSLPGVETDTQYF. The CDR3 DNA reads TGTGCCAGCAGTTTACCGGGGGTGGAAACAGATACGCAGTATTTT.

The chain has TRBV21-1 and TRBJ1-2; the table's D call, TRBD1, was not checked against the DNA. TRBV21-1 represents a pseudogene. The CDR3 has 17 residues. The CDR3 DNA reads TGTGCCAGCAGCCCGGGACAGGGAAAGGGAGCTAACTATGGCTACACCTTC. It codes for CASSPGQGKGANYGYTF.

The V call is TRBV29-1, the J call TRBJ2-3; the match to TRBD1 covers 7 bases. The germline V gene encodes CDR1 SQVTM and CDR2 ANQGSEA. The CDR3 consists of 15 residues. The ends lost 0 bases at V and 2 bases at J; junction bases unmatched: 5. The CDR3 DNA is TGCAGCGTTGAAGATCGGGGACAGCTCACAGATACGCAGTATTTT. Its translation is CSVEDRGQLTDTQYF.

Within the sample, this clone is medium-sized. CDR3 in amino acids: CASSFRADIEAFF. CDR3 nucleotides: TGTGCCAGCAGTTTTCGCGCGGATATTGAAGCTTTCTTT. This chain links TRBV27 with TRBJ1-1; D ambiguous. The CDR3 is made up of 13 amino acids. The V and J ends lost 3 bases and 7 bases respectively, with 12 bases between them. Germline V lookup: CDR1 MNHEY, CDR2 SMNVEV (reference sequence).

V gene TRBV27 combines with J gene TRBJ1-1; 8 bases agree with TRBD1. Unmatched junction bases numbered 8, after V lost 6 bases and J lost 5 bases. In germline, CDR1 is MNHEY, CDR2 SMNVEV (reference sequence). CDR3 length equals 14 residues. DNA of the CDR3: TGTGCCAGCAGAAATTACAGGGGGGATACTGAAGCTTTCTTT. It translates to CASRNYRGDTEAFF.

The chain couples TRBV28 to TRBJ2-3; D perhaps matches TRBD2 (6 bases). The CDR3 contains 18 residues. CDR1 and CDR2 (germline): MDHEN, SYDVKM. Trimming removed 2 bases from V and 0 bases from J, with 18 bases in between. The CDR3 DNA reads as TGTGCCAGCAGTTTAGTATCCGGGACTTCCCTTAGCACAGATACGCAGTATTTT. It is translated as CASSLVSGTSLSTDTQYF.